This TCR beta chain was identified in a study of blood T cell repertoires in COVID-19. About the study: COVID-19 samples collected from the United States, Italy and Spain covered acute and convalescent phases. PBMCs, B-cell-depleted T cells, or T cells provided the cDNA or gDNA that made up the material.

In the original workflow: The authors estimated nucleated cell counts from reference gene primer amplification. Assay: immunoSEQ multiplex PCR; the TCRdb copy retains only in-frame clones and omits some. Clone size and V and J calls were adopted from that table, with D and trimming inferred from the DNA. Among approximately 130,000 clones, 86% were seen once, and the ten largest hold roughly 18%. CDR1 and CDR2 from the germline V gene are KGHSH and LQKENI. The CDR3 sequence is 16 residues long. Trimming left V 5 bases short and J 0 bases short, with 13 bases between. The sequence derives from a woman aged 50 to 65 who had recovered from COVID-19. Sequenced: peripheral blood. The chain uses TRBV18 and TRBJ2-2; maybe TRBD1 (5 bases). CDR3 in DNA: TGTGCCAGCTCATCGCTCCCAGGGCCGAACACCGGGGAGCTGTTTTTT. This translates into CASSSLPGPNTGELFF. Full variable domain (missing parts from reference TRBV18 and TRBJ2-2): NAGVMQNPRHLVRRRGQEARLRCSPMKGHSHVYWYRQLPEEGLKFMVYLQKENIIDESGMPKERFSAEFPKEGPSILRIQQVVRGDSAAYFCASSSLPGPNTGELFFGEGSRLTVL.